Presented here are 29 T cell receptor beta chains from one specimen sequenced in a study of CD8 T cells in ankylosing spondylitis. TCRdb called the 5' RACE reads again in MiXCR, with one record for every CDR3 protein. This sample has 250,000 to 400,000 distinct CDR3 sequences, with around a tenth found just once. The specimen sequenced was blood, either unsorted or a sorted T cell fraction (not recorded which). Receptors originate from a female donor with ankylosing spondylitis or in good health (not recorded which).

This clonotype showed up just a few times. A junction end diverges from the germline sequence, so it may reflect a read error. The chain is built from TRBV20-1 and TRBJ1-5; no clear D. Germline V CDR1 and CDR2: DFQATT, SNEGSKA (reference sequence). The CDR3 consists of 16 residues. CDR3 DNA: TGCTGTGCTAGAGATTTTTCAGGTTTTGGCAATCAGCCCCAGCATTTT. This translates into CCARDFSGFGNQPQHF.

This clonotype has a handful of counts. The chain employs TRBV6-5 and TRBJ2-2; 7 bases map to TRBD1. The CDR3 has 16 amino acids. Germline V gene data show CDR1 as MNHEY and CDR2 as SVGAGI. The V segment lost 3 bases and the J segment 2 bases; nucleotides outside the gene matches: 6. CDR3 protein: CASSYWGQPNTGELFF. For the CDR3, the DNA is TGTGCCAGCAGTTATTGGGGACAGCCCAACACCGGGGAGCTGTTTTTT.

This clonotype was detected many times. This chain uses TRBV6-4 with TRBJ2-7, with no clear D. CDR3 length: 13 residues. The germline V and J ends were trimmed by 6 bases and 2 bases, with 11 bases remaining between them. In germline, CDR1 is MRHNA, CDR2 SNTAGT. For the CDR3, the DNA is TGTGCCAGCAGCCACAGATGGACCTACGAGCAGTACTTC. Its translation is CASSHRWTYEQYF.

V usage is TRBV5-1 and J usage is TRBJ1-4; D gene unclear. The CDR3 is made up of 18 amino acids. With 4 bases removed from V and 5 bases from J, the gap between germline ends came to 24 bases. CDR1 and CDR2 (germline): SGHRS, YFSETQ. CDR3 DNA sequence: TGCGCCAGCAGCGAGAACTCGTCAGCCACACTTTTGAATGAAAAACTGTTTTTT. Its protein product is CASSENSSATLLNEKLFF.

This clonotype was observed many times. The chain couples TRBV29-1 to TRBJ1-1; D gene ambiguous. There are 11 residues in the CDR3. Trimming removed 1 base at V and 10 bases at J, with 10 bases between. Germline V gene sequence: CDR1 SQVTM, CDR2 ANQGSEA. CDR3 sequence reads: CSVEVNHGAFF. CDR3 sequence (DNA): TGCAGCGTTGAAGTGAACCACGGAGCTTTCTTT.

This clonotype was counted at least ten times. The chain has TRBV5-1 and TRBJ2-5, with D perhaps TRBD2 (5 bases). From germline, CDR1 is SGHRS and CDR2 YFSETQ. This CDR3 has 15 amino acids. V was cut by 0 bases and J by 4 bases, with 13 bases left in between. CDR3 amino acids: CASSLGPIGGETQYF. In nucleotides, the CDR3 is TGCGCCAGCAGCTTGGGTCCCATAGGAGGAGAGACCCAGTACTTC.

The sample holds many counts of this clonotype. The chain is built from TRBV20-1 and TRBJ2-2, with a weak D call TRBD2 (5 bases). Germline CDR1 is DFQATT and CDR2 is SNEGSKA (reference sequence). CDR3 length: 14 residues. V dropped 0 bases and J dropped 5 bases, with 10 bases sitting between them. CDR3 in amino acids: CSARDLRDTGELFF. For the CDR3, the DNA is TGCAGTGCTAGAGATCTGAGGGATACCGGGGAGCTGTTTTTT.

The V and J genes are TRBV11-2 and TRBJ2-5; D could derive from TRBD1 or TRBD2 (5 bases each). V lost 0 bases, J lost 4 bases, and 12 bases lay in between. Germline V gene data show CDR1 as SGHAT and CDR2 as FQNNGV. CDR3 length: 15 residues. DNA of the CDR3: TGTGCCAGCAGCTTAGATGGGGGAGATGGAGAGACCCAGTACTTC. Protein: CASSLDGGDGETQYF.

This clonotype was seen many times. This chain connects TRBV10-2 to TRBJ2-7, with D tentatively TRBD1 (5 bases). Trimming took off 7 bases at V and 4 bases at J, with 14 bases between the two ends. Germline V gene sequence: CDR1 WSHSY, CDR2 SAAADI. This CDR3 is built from 13 residues. CDR3 loop: CASTRGSEYEQYF. CDR3 coding DNA: TGCGCCAGCACTAGGGGCAGTGAGTACGAGCAGTACTTC.

This clonotype showed up many times. The V and J genes are TRBV6-5 and TRBJ2-7; the D gene is possibly TRBD1 (6 bases). V gave up 2 bases and J gave up 4 bases, with 9 bases separating them. The CDR3 runs to 13 residues. CDR1 is MNHEY and CDR2 is SVGAGI in the germline V gene. The CDR3 nucleotides read TGTGCCAGCAGTTACACCGACAGGTACGAGCAGTACTTC. This sequence encodes CASSYTDRYEQYF.

The chain links TRBV2 to TRBJ2-1; 14 nucleotides match TRBD2. The CDR3 totals 16 residues. Trimming cost V 6 bases and J 5 bases; bases outside gene matches: 6. The V gene's germline CDR1 is SNHLY and CDR2 FYNNEI. CDR3 region: CASRETSGGAHNEQFF. DNA for the CDR3: TGTGCCAGCAGGGAGACTAGCGGGGGGGCCCACAATGAGCAGTTCTTC.

This clonotype was observed many times. The J gene is TRBJ2-2, the V gene TRBV29-1, with 8 bases identical to TRBD2. Trimming at V came to 7 bases and at J to 3 bases, leaving 10 bases not matched to a gene. This CDR3 is built from 15 residues. Per the germline V gene, CDR1 is SQVTM and CDR2 is ANQGSEA. CDR3 in DNA: TGCAGCGCCTACCCGGGGGGGTCGGACACCGGGGAGCTGTTTTTT. Translation gives CSAYPGGSDTGELFF.

The chain employs TRBV7-2 and TRBJ2-5; TRBD1 might be the D (6 bases). Trimming left V 4 bases short and J 2 bases short, with 11 bases between. There are 14 residues in the CDR3. Germline CDR1 is SGHTA and CDR2 is FQGNSA. CDR3 amino acids: CASSSGAVQETQYF. DNA of the CDR3: TGTGCCAGCAGCTCAGGGGCGGTACAAGAGACCCAGTACTTC.

The chain is built from TRBV7-9 and TRBJ1-3, with D perhaps matching TRBD1 (5 bases). This CDR3 is built from 16 residues. Germline V lookup: CDR1 SEHNR, CDR2 FQNEAQ (reference sequence). V was trimmed by 5 bases and J by 2 bases, leaving 16 bases between them. The DNA of the CDR3 is TGTGCCAGCAGCCCCCGGGGACTTAGTGCTGGAAACACCATATATTTT. This codes for CASSPRGLSAGNTIYF.

There are a few counts of this clonotype. The J gene is TRBJ1-6, the V gene TRBV7-8; perhaps TRBD1 as D (5 bases). The CDR3 loop spans 15 amino acids. Trimming shortened V by 4 bases and J by 7 bases, and 14 bases separated the two germline ends. CDR1 and CDR2 (germline): SGHVS, FQNEAQ. The CDR3 bases are TGTGCCAGCAGCTCCCTCCCAGGGAGGAATTCACCCCTCCACTTT. This encodes CASSSLPGRNSPLHF.

This clonotype was observed many times. The chain employs TRBV7-2 and TRBJ2-1, with 7 nucleotides matching TRBD2. The length of the CDR3 is 14 residues. The germline V gene encodes CDR1 SGHTA and CDR2 FQGNSA. Trimming cost V 4 bases and J 7 bases; bases outside gene matches: 7. The CDR3 loop is CASSSLAGPNEQFF. The CDR3 nucleotides are TGTGCCAGCAGCTCCTTAGCGGGTCCGAATGAGCAGTTCTTC.

This clonotype was counted only a few times. The chain combines TRBV12-3 or TRBV12-4 with TRBJ2-6, with 8 bases that match TRBD1. This CDR3 has 17 residues. With V trimmed by 6 bases and J by 2 bases, 9 bases remained unmatched. Written as DNA, the CDR3 is TGTGCCAGCAGAACAGGACAGGGAGAAGCTGGGGCCAACGTCCTGACTTTC. It specifies CASRTGQGEAGANVLTF.

The chain links TRBV7-8 to TRBJ2-2; maybe TRBD1 (6 bases). CDR1 is SGHVS and CDR2 is FQNEAQ in the germline V gene. Trimming pared 3 bases from V and 3 bases from J, leaving 14 bases between. The CDR3 consists of 16 residues. The CDR3 DNA reads TGTGCCAGCAGCTTCGAAACAGGGCGGGACACCGGGGAGCTGTTTTTT. Protein product: CASSFETGRDTGELFF.

This clonotype has at least ten counts. This chain uses TRBV5-1 with TRBJ2-3; the match to TRBD1 covers 7 bases. J lost 6 bases, V lost 7 bases, and 11 bases had no gene match. The CDR3 has 14 amino acids. Germline V lookup: CDR1 SGHRS, CDR2 YFSETQ. The CDR3 coding sequence is TGCGCCAGCTCCGGGACAGACCCTTCGGATACGCAGTATTTT. Translating it yields CASSGTDPSDTQYF.

A remark on this clonotype: This may be a read error: a much more frequent sequence differs by one nucleotide. J is TRBJ2-1 and V is TRBV3-1; the D gene is possibly TRBD1 (5 bases). The CDR3 is 15 residues long. Per germline, CDR1 LGHDT and CDR2 YNNKEL (reference sequence). The CDR3 sequence is CACSQGHLRRGEQFF. For the CDR3, the DNA is TGTGCCTGCAGCCAAGGACACCTCCGGCGTGGTGAGCAGTTCTTC.

This clonotype was picked up many times. The chain employs TRBV20-1 and TRBJ2-1, with TRBD1 matching over 9 bases. The junction had 10 bases not matched to a gene; V was cut back by 0 bases and J by 4 bases. Germline V gives CDR1 DFQATT, CDR2 SNEGSKA (reference sequence). This CDR3 has 17 amino acids. CDR3 DNA sequence: TGCAGTGCTAGAGACTCTGCCCACAGGGGGCTTTACAATGAGCAGTTCTTC. The encoded protein is CSARDSAHRGLYNEQFF.

This clonotype was counted a few times. The chain links TRBV29-1 to TRBJ1-1; tentative D call: TRBD1 (5 bases). Germline V gives CDR1 SQVTM, CDR2 ANQGSEA. This CDR3 has 12 amino acids. V was clipped by 5 bases and J by 4 bases, with 11 bases between them. The CDR3 reads CSVFTGLTEAFF. The DNA of the CDR3 is TGCAGCGTTTTTACGGGACTCACTGAAGCTTTCTTT.

This clonotype occurred many times. The rearrangement uses TRBV20-1 and TRBJ1-2; possible D gene TRBD1, 6 bases. Trimming cost V 7 bases and J 3 bases, with 9 bases left between them. This CDR3 comprises 11 residues. Looked up from germline, CDR1 is DFQATT and CDR2 is SNEGSKA (reference sequence). The CDR3 DNA is TGCAGTGTTTCAGGGGACTATGGCTACACCTTC. Its translation is CSVSGDYGYTF.

The chain joins TRBV20-1 to TRBJ1-1, with TRBD1 identical over 9 bases. Trimming at V came to 2 bases and at J to 3 bases, leaving 7 bases not matched to a gene. CDR3 length equals 15 residues. Germline V gives CDR1 DFQATT, CDR2 SNEGSKA (reference sequence). The CDR3 region is CSARFRDRDDTEAFF. DNA for the CDR3: TGCAGTGCTAGATTTAGGGACAGGGACGACACTGAAGCTTTCTTT.

The chain carries TRBV3-1 and TRBJ1-1, with TRBD1 matching over 9 bases. CDR3 length: 18 amino acids. Trimming cost V 4 bases and J 4 bases; bases outside gene matches: 16. Germline V gene sequence: CDR1 LGHDT, CDR2 YNNKEL (reference sequence). CDR3 in amino acids: CASSPTQLDGTGPTEAFF. CDR3 nucleotide sequence: TGTGCCAGCAGCCCAACCCAACTTGATGGGACAGGGCCCACTGAAGCTTTCTTT.

This clonotype came up many times. This chain links TRBV9 with TRBJ2-1, with 11 positions matching TRBD2. The V gene end was trimmed by 2 bases and the J gene end by 9 bases; junction bases not matched to a gene: 4. CDR1 is SGDLS, CDR2 YYNGEE, per germline. CDR3 length: 14 amino acids. For the CDR3, the DNA is TGTGCCAGCAGCGTGCTAGCGGGAGGCGGTGAGCAGTTCTTC. Protein product: CASSVLAGGGEQFF.

In this sample, this clonotype turned up once. One end of the junction is discordant with germline, which a read error may explain. The rearrangement joins TRBV5-1 to TRBJ2-3, with 9 bases fitting TRBD1. CDR1 and CDR2 (germline): SGHRS, YFSETQ. This CDR3 comprises 14 residues. The CDR3, as DNA: TGCGCCAACAGTGAGGGACAGGGAACAGATACGCAATATTTT. Its translation is CANSEGQGTDTQYF.

There are many counts of this clonotype. The chain combines TRBV28 with TRBJ2-3; unclear D gene. CDR3 length: 13 amino acids. Trimming pared 3 bases from V and 10 bases from J, leaving 14 bases between. CDR1 MDHEN and CDR2 SYDVKM come from the germline V gene. As DNA, the CDR3 is TGTGCCAGCAGTTTCACCCCGGACCGCGCGCAGTATTTT. The encoded protein is CASSFTPDRAQYF.

In this sample, this clonotype turned up many times. This rearrangement joins TRBV5-5 to TRBJ2-3; 9 bases agree with TRBD1. The CDR3 sequence is 18 residues long. V lost 2 bases to trimming and J lost 3 bases; unmatched junction nucleotides: 13. Germline-derived CDR1 and CDR2 are SGHKS and YYEKEE (reference sequence). This CDR3 reads CASSFLHRDRVTTDTQYF. The CDR3 region has the DNA TGTGCCAGCAGCTTCCTCCACCGGGACAGGGTAACGACAGATACGCAGTATTTT.